The 16 T cell receptor beta chains below were found in one sample sequenced in a study of cytomegalovirus exposure and HLA in healthy donors. The PCR had 60 Vbeta and 13 Jbeta primers. Profiling relied on immunoSEQ multiplex PCR, and the TCRdb table lists in-frame clones only, not all of them. The sample yields 280,000 or so clones, roughly 90% seen once. Sequenced input: PBMCs. These receptors were obtained from a woman in her late teens or twenties in good health and CMV-seronegative.

This chain links TRBV5-1 with TRBJ2-3, with 16 bases that match TRBD2. In germline, CDR1 is SGHRS, CDR2 YFSETQ. V was pared by 0 bases and J by 3 bases, with 10 bases of the junction left unmatched. The CDR3 has 20 residues. The CDR3: CASSLASRGTSGGATDTQYF. CDR3 nucleotides: TGCGCCAGCAGCTTGGCGTCAAGGGGGACTAGCGGGGGGGCGACAGATACGCAGTATTTT.

This clone has a handful of counts. The chain has TRBV19 and TRBJ1-1, with 10 bases that match TRBD1. Germline V gene sequence: CDR1 LNHDA, CDR2 SQIVND (reference sequence). Trimming at V came to 1 base and at J to 1 base, leaving 9 bases not matched to a gene. CDR3 size: 18 residues. The CDR3 sequence: CASSIAGTGEGRNTEAFF. The CDR3 DNA sequence: TGTGCCAGTAGTATAGCAGGGACAGGGGAAGGGAGGAACACTGAAGCTTTCTTT.

The gene calls are TRBV4-1 and TRBJ1-5; 10 nucleotides agree with TRBD1. Germline values: CDR1 MGHRA, CDR2 YSYEKL. With 4 bases clipped from V and 5 bases from J, the junction kept 2 bases outside the gene matches. The CDR3 length is 14 residues. DNA for the CDR3: TGCGCCAGCAGCCGAGGGACAGGGGATCAGCCCCAGCATTTT. Encoded protein: CASSRGTGDQPQHF.

V and J are TRBV5-4 and TRBJ1-1; D remains unclear. This CDR3 is 15 amino acids long. Trimming removed 3 bases from V and 1 base from J, with 13 bases in between. The germline V gene has CDR1 SGHNT and CDR2 YYREEE (reference sequence). CDR3 nucleotides: TGTGCCAGCAGCTCCCCCCAGGTAACGAACACTGAAGCTTTCTTT. Its translation: CASSSPQVTNTEAFF.

This rearrangement joins TRBV7-6 to TRBJ1-1; tentative D call: TRBD1 (5 bases). CDR3 length: 14 residues. Germline-derived CDR1 and CDR2 are SGHVS and FNYEAQ. V dropped 7 bases and J dropped 0 bases, with 12 bases sitting between them. CDR3 sequence: CASTPGSVNTEAFF. In DNA form, the CDR3 reads TGTGCCAGCACCCCAGGGTCAGTGAACACTGAAGCTTTCTTT.

This chain links TRBV7-6 with TRBJ2-7; 8 bases are shared with TRBD1. Trimming took 1 base from V and 4 from J; bases not matched to a gene: 12. This CDR3 spans 17 amino acids. CDR1 and CDR2 from the germline V gene are SGHVS and FNYEAQ. The CDR3 is CASSLGWGRGRKYEQYF. Here the CDR3 DNA reads TGTGCCAGCAGCTTAGGTTGGGGCAGGGGGCGGAAATACGAGCAGTACTTC.

The chain carries TRBV5-1 and TRBJ1-1; D gene uncertain. This CDR3 contains 16 residues. Per germline, CDR1 SGHRS and CDR2 YFSETQ. V was cut by 4 bases and J by 0 bases, with 16 bases left in between. CDR3 region: CASSPGGLILNTEAFF. CDR3 in DNA: TGCGCCAGCAGCCCGGGTGGTCTGATTCTGAACACTGAAGCTTTCTTT.

V usage is TRBV11-3 and J usage is TRBJ2-1; TRBD2 aligns across 15 bases. The CDR3 loop spans 18 amino acids. Germline V gives CDR1 SGHNT, CDR2 YENEEA. Losses at the gene ends were 5 bases for V and 1 base for J; bases not matched to a gene: 6. The DNA for the CDR3 is TGTGCCAGCAGCAAGGGACTAGCGGGGGGTTTTTCCTACAATGAGCAGTTCTTC. Its translation: CASSKGLAGGFSYNEQFF.

The rearrangement links TRBV9 to TRBJ1-6; 7 nucleotides match TRBD1. V trimming: 5 bases; J trimming: 7 bases; junction bases outside the gene matches: 6. The CDR3 contains 14 residues. The germline V gene encodes CDR1 SGDLS and CDR2 YYNGEE. CDR3 protein: CASSGTALNSPLHF. CDR3 nucleotide sequence: TGTGCCAGCAGTGGGACAGCATTAAATTCACCCCTCCACTTT.

This clone has more than one count but fewer than ten. The J gene is TRBJ2-1, the V gene TRBV6-5; D is possibly TRBD2 (7 bases). The germline CDR1 and CDR2 sequences are MNHEY and SVGAGI. The V end was cut by 8 bases, the J end by 10 bases, with 18 bases between. The CDR3 runs to 13 residues. The DNA of the CDR3 is TGTGCCAGCCTCAGTTATGGGGGGGCGGAGCAGTTCTTC. Translation gives CASLSYGGAEQFF.

The chain recombines TRBV10-3 with TRBJ2-2; tentative D call: TRBD1 (6 bases). V gave up 9 bases and J gave up 5 bases, with 25 bases separating them. In germline, CDR1 is ENHRY, CDR2 SYGVKD. This CDR3 has 17 amino acids. The DNA of the CDR3 is TGTGCCATGAGGCCCCAAACAGGGAAGGTAGAAACCGGGGAGCTGTTTTTT. Its translation: CAMRPQTGKVETGELFF.

The V call is TRBV4-1, the J call TRBJ1-2; 8 bases line up with TRBD1. From germline, CDR1 is MGHRA and CDR2 YSYEKL. The CDR3 length is 15 residues. Trimming removed 2 bases from V and 6 bases from J; junction bases left unmatched: 8. CDR3 region: CASSQIRGQGDGYTF. The CDR3 DNA reads as TGCGCCAGCAGCCAAATTCGAGGACAGGGCGATGGCTACACCTTC.

The V and J genes are TRBV6-5 and TRBJ2-1, with a tentative D call TRBD2 (5 bases). Trimming took off 7 bases at V and 0 bases at J, with 7 bases between the two ends. The CDR3 sequence is 13 residues long. Germline loops: CDR1 MNHEY, CDR2 SVGAGI. The CDR3 sequence: CASNRGSYNEQFF. CDR3 nucleotide sequence: TGTGCCAGCAACCGGGGCTCCTACAATGAGCAGTTCTTC.

The chain links TRBV2 to TRBJ1-6; TRBD1 matches 10 bases. Losses at the gene ends were 7 bases for V and 8 bases for J; bases not matched to a gene: 14. CDR1 SNHLY and CDR2 FYNNEI come from the germline V gene. This CDR3 has 17 amino acids. The CDR3 DNA reads TGTGCCAGCACTTCCGTCCCGGGACAGGGGTTCGATTCACCCCTCCACTTT. This codes for CASTSVPGQGFDSPLHF.

The J gene is TRBJ1-2, the V gene TRBV6-6; 10 bases line up with TRBD1. The ends lost 1 base at V and 5 bases at J; junction bases unmatched: 4. The CDR3 runs 15 residues. From germline, CDR1 is MNHNY and CDR2 SVGAGI (reference sequence). In DNA, the CDR3 is TGTGCCAGCAGTTACTTTGGGACAGGGGCTTATGGCTACACCTTC. It is translated as CASSYFGTGAYGYTF.

V and J are TRBV5-6 and TRBJ2-1; 9 nucleotides match TRBD1. Germline V gene data show CDR1 as SGHDT and CDR2 as YYEEEE. The CDR3 has 15 residues. The trim removed 6 bases at V and 4 bases at J, leaving 8 bases unmatched. The CDR3: CASNPTGGGYNEQFF. The CDR3 DNA follows: TGTGCCAGCAACCCCACAGGGGGCGGGTACAATGAGCAGTTCTTC.